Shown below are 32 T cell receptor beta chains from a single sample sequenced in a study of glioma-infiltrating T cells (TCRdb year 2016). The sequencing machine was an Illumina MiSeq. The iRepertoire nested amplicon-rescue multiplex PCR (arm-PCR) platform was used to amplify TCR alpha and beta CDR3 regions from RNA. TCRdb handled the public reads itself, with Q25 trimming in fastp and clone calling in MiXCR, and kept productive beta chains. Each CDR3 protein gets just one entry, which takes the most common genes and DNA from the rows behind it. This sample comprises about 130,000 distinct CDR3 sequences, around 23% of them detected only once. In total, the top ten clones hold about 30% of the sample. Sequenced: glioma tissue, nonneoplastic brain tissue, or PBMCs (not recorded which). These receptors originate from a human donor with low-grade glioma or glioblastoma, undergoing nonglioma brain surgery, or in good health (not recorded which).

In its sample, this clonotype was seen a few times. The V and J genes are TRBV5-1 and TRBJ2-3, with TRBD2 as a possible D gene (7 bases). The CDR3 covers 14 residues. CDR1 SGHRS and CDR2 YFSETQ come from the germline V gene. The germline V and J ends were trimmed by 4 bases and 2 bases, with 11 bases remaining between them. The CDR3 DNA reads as TGCGCCAGCAGCACGGGGGGCCACACAGATACGCAGTATTTT. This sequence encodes CASSTGGHTDTQYF. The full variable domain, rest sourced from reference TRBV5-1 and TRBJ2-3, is KAGVTQTPRYLIKTRGQQVTLSCSPISGHRSVSWYQQTPGQGLQFLFEYFSETQRNKGNFPGRFSGRQFSNSRSEMNVSTLELGDSALYLCASSTGGHTDTQYFGPGTRLTVL.

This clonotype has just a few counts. CDR3 residues: CSARDPRGNGYTF. The DNA for the CDR3 is TGCAGTGCTAGAGACCCGAGAGGGAATGGCTACACCTTC. V gene TRBV20-1 combines with J gene TRBJ1-2; D call uncertain. Germline V lookup: CDR1 DFQATT, CDR2 SNEGSKA (reference sequence). The V gene lost 0 bases and the J gene lost 6 bases, with 11 bases spanning the gap. The CDR3 runs to 13 residues.

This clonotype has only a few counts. As DNA, the CDR3 is TGTGCCAGCAGTTTAGGGACACCCTACACTGAAGCTTTCTTT. Translation gives CASSLGTPYTEAFF. The genes are TRBV28 and TRBJ1-1; D is perhaps TRBD1 (6 bases). Trimming cost V 2 bases and J 3 bases, with 10 bases left between them. Germline V gene data show CDR1 as MDHEN and CDR2 as SYDVKM. The CDR3 is 14 amino acids.

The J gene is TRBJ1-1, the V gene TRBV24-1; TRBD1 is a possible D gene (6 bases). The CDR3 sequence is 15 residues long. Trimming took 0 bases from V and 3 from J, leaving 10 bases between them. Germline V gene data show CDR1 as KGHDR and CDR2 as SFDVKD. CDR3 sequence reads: CATSDLLDSYTEAFF. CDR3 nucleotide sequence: TGTGCCACCAGTGATTTGCTGGACAGCTACACTGAAGCTTTCTTT.

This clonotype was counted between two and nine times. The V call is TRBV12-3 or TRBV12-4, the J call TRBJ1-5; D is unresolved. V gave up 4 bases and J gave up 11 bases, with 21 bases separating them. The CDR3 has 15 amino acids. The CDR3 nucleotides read TGTGCCAGCAGTTCGCCGACGGGAGGGCGGATGGCCCAGCATTTT. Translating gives CASSSPTGGRMAQHF.

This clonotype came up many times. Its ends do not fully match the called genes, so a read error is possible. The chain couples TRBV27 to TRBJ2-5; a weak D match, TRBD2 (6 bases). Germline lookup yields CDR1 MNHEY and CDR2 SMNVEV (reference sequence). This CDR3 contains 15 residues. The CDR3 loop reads CASSVRTSTQGTQYF. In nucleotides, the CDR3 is TGTGCCAGCAGCGTCCGCACTAGCACCCAAGGGACCCAGTACTTC.

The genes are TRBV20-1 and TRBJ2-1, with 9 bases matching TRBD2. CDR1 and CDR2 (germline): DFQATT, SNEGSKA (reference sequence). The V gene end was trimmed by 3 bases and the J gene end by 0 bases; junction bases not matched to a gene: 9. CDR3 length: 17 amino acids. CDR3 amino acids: CSASTSGGSSSYNEQFF. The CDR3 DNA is TGCAGTGCTAGTACCAGCGGGGGGTCATCCTCCTACAATGAGCAGTTCTTC.

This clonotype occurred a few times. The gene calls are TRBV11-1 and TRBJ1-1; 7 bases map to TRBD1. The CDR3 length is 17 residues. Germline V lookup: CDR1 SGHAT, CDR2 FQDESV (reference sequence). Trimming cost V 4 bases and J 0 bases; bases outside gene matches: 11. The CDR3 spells CASSSPRGDSMNTEAFF. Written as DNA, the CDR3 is TGTGCCAGCAGCTCACCTAGGGGGGACAGTATGAACACTGAAGCTTTCTTT.

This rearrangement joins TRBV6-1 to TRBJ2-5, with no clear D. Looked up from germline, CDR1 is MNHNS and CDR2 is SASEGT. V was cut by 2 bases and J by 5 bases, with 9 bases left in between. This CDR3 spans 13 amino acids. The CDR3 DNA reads TGTGCCAGCAGTGAACGTGGGTTGGAGACCCAGTACTTC. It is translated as CASSERGLETQYF.

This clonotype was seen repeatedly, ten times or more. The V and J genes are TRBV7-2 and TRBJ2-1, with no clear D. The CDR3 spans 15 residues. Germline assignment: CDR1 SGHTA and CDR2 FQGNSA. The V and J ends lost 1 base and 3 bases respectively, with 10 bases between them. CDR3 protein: CASSLGLPVYNEQFF. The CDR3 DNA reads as TGTGCCAGCAGCTTAGGGCTGCCGGTCTACAATGAGCAGTTCTTC.

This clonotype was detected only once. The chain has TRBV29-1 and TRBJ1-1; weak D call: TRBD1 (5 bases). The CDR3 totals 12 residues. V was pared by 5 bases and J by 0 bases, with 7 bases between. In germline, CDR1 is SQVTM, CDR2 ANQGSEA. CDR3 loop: CSVKGMNTEAFF. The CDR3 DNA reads TGCAGCGTTAAGGGGATGAACACTGAAGCTTTCTTT.

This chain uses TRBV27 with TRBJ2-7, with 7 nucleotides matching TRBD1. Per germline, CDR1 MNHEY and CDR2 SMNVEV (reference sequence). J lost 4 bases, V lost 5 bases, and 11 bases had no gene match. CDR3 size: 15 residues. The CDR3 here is CASSPQGDRLYEQYV. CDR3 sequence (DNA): TGTGCCAGCAGTCCCCAAGGGGACAGACTGTACGAGCAGTACGTC.

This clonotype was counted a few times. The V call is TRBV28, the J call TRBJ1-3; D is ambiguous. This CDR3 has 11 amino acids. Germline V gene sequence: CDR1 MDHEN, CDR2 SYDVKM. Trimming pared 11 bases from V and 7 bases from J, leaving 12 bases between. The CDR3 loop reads CAGQYANTIYF. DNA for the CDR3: TGTGCCGGCCAATATGCGAACACCATATATTTT.

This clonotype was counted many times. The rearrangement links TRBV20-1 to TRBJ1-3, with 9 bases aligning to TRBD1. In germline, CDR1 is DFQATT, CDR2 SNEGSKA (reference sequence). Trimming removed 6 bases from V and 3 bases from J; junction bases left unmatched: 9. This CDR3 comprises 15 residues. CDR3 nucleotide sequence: TGCAGTGCCTCCACCGGGACAGGGCGTGGAAACACCATATATTTT. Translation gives CSASTGTGRGNTIYF.

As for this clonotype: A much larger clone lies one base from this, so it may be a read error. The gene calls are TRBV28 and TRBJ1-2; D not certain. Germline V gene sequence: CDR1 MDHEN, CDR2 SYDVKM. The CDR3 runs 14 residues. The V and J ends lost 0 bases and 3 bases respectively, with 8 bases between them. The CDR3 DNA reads TGTGCCAGCAGTTTATGGGAGGGAGACTATGGCTACACCTTC. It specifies CASSLWEGDYGYTF.

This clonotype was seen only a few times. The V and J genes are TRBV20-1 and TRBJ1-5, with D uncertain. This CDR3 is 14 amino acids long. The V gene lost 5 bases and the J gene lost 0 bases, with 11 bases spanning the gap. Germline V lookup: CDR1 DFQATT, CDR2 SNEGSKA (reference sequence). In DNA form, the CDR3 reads TGCAGTGCTTCGGACTCATATAGCAATCAGCCCCAGCATTTT. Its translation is CSASDSYSNQPQHF.

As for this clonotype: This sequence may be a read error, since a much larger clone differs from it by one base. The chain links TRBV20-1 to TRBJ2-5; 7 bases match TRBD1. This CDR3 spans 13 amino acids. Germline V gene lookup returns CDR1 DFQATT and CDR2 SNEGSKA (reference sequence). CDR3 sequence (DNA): TGCAGTGCTAGGACAGGGATCCAAGAGAACCAGTACTTC. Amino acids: CSARTGIQENQYF.

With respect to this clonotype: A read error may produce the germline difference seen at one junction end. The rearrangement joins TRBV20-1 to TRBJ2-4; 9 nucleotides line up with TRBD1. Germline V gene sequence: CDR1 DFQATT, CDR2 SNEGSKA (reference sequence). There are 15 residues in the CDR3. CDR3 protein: CSAEGQGYAKNIKYF. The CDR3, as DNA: TGCAGTGCGGAGGGACAGGGTTATGCCAAAAACATTAAGTACTTC.

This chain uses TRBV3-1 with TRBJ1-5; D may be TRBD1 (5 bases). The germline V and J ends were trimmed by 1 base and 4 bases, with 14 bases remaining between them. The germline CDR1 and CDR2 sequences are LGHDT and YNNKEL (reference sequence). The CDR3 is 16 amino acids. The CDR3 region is CASSQGQGLRNQPQHF. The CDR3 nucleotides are TGTGCCAGCAGCCAAGGGCAGGGATTACGGAATCAGCCCCAGCATTTT.

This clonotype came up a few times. CDR3 DNA sequence: TGTGCCAGCAGCTTACGCTCCGGGACAGGGTCCAATGAGCAGTTCTTC. This encodes CASSLRSGTGSNEQFF. The chain joins TRBV7-3 to TRBJ2-1; TRBD1 aligns across 9 bases. The junction had 8 bases not matched to a gene; V was cut back by 2 bases and J by 6 bases. This CDR3 comprises 16 residues. Per germline, CDR1 SGHTA and CDR2 FQGTGA.

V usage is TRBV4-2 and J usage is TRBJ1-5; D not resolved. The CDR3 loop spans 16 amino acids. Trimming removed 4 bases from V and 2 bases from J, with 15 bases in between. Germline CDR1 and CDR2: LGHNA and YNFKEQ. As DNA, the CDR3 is TGTGCCAGCAGCCTGGCAAGATCCGAAGGCAATCAGCCCCAGCATTTT. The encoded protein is CASSLARSEGNQPQHF.

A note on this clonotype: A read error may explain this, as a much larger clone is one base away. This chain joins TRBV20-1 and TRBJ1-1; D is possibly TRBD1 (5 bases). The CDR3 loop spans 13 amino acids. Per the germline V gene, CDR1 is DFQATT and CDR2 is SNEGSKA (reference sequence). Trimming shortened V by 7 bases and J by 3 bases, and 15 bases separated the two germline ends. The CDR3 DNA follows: TGCAGTGGCCTACAGGAGTTAGACACTGAAGCTTTCTTT. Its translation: CSGLQELDTEAFF.

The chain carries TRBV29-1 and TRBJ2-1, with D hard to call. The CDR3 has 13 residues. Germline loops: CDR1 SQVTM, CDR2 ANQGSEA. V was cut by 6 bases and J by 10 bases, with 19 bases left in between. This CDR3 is CSVVDQNLGEQFF. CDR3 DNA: TGCAGCGTAGTGGATCAGAACTTGGGAGAGCAGTTCTTC.

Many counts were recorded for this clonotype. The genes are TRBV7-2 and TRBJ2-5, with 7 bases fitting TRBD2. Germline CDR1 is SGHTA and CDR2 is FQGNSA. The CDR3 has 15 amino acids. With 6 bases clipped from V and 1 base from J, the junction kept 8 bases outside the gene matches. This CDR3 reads CASRPSTGGQETQYF. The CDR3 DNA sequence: TGTGCCAGCAGACCCTCAACGGGGGGCCAAGAGACCCAGTACTTC.

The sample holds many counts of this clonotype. CDR3 bases: TGTGCCAGCAGTTACTCGCGGCGGACGTCCACCGGGGAGCTGTTTTTT. Translation: CASSYSRRTSTGELFF. The chain uses TRBV6-6 and TRBJ2-2, with no clear D. This CDR3 region has 16 residues. V gave up 0 bases and J gave up 4 bases, with 12 bases separating them. Germline V gives CDR1 MNHNY, CDR2 SVGAGI (reference sequence).

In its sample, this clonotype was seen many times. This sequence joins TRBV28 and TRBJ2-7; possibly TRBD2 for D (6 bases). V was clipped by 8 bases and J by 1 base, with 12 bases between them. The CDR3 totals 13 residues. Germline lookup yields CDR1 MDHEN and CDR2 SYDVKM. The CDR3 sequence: CASREWSSYEQYV. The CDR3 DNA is TGTGCCAGCCGGGAGTGGTCGTCCTACGAGCAGTACGTC.

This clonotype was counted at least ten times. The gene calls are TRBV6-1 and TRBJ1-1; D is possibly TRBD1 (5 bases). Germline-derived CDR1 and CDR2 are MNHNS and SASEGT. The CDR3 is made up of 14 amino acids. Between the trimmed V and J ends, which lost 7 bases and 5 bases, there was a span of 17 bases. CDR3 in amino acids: CASTPPGRGTEAFF. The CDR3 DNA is TGTGCCAGCACCCCGCCAGGGAGAGGGACTGAAGCTTTCTTT.

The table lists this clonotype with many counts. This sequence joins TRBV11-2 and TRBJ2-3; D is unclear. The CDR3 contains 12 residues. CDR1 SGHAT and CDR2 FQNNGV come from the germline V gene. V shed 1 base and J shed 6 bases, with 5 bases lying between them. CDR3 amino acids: CASSLGRDTQYF. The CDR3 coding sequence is TGTGCCAGCAGCTTAGGAAGGGATACGCAGTATTTT. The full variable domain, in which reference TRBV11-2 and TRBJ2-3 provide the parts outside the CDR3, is EAGVAQSPRYKIIEKRQSVAFWCNPISGHATLYWYQQILGQGPKLLIQFQNNGVVDDSQLPKDRFSAERLKGVDSTLKIQPAKLEDSAVYLCASSLGRDTQYFGPGTRLTVL.

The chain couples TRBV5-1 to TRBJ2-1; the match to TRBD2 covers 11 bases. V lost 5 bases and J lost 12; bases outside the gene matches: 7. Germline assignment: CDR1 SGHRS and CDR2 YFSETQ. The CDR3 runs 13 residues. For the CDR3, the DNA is TGCGCCAGCAGAGATCTAGCGGGGGGAGCGCAGTTCTTC. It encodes CASRDLAGGAQFF.

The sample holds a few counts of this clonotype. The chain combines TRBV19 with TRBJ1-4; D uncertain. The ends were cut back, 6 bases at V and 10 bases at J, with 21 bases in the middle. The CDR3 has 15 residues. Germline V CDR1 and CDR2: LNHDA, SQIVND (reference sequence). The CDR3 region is CASREIGPLAGKLFF. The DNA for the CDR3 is TGTGCCAGTAGGGAGATCGGACCGCTTGCGGGAAAACTGTTTTTT. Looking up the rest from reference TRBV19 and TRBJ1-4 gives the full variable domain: DGGITQSPKYLFRKEGQNVTLSCEQNLNHDAMYWYRQDPGQGLRLIYYSQIVNDFQKGDIAEGYSVSREKKESFPLTVTSAQKNPTAFYLCASREIGPLAGKLFFGSGTQLSVL.

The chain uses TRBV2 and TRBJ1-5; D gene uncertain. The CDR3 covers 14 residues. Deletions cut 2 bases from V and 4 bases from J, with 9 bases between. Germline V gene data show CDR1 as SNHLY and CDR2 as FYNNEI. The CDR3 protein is CASSELRLNQPQHF. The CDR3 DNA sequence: TGTGCCAGCAGTGAATTACGGCTTAATCAGCCCCAGCATTTT.

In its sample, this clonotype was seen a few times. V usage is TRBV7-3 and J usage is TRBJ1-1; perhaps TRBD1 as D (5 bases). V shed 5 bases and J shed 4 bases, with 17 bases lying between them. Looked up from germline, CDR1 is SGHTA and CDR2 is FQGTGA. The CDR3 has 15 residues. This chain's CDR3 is CASSPQGGVATEAFF. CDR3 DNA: TGTGCCAGCAGCCCCCAGGGCGGCGTGGCCACTGAAGCTTTCTTT. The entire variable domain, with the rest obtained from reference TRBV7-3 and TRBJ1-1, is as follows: GAGVSQTPSNKVTEKGKYVELRCDPISGHTALYWYRQSLGQGPEFLIYFQGTGAADDSGLPNDRFFAVRPEGSVSTLKIQRTERGDSAVYLCASSPQGGVATEAFFGQGTRLTVV.